This is a list of T cell receptor beta chains from one sample in a study of T cell responses to AZD1222 COVID-19 vaccine. The data were produced by immunoSEQ multiplex PCR, yet TCRdb's version contains in-frame clones alone and is incomplete. The sample lists 110,000 to 150,000 clones, approximately 93% occurring once. This specimen consisted of peripheral blood, obtained after recovery from COVID-19. Receptors were obtained from an adult who had recovered from COVID-19. Both conserved end residues are part of each CDR3. The D gene is left open where the match is weak. Some rows have no size entry. The others give once, few or many, or a class for an expanded clone.

V gene: TRBV9
D gene: -
clone size: -
J gene: TRBJ2-5
CDR3 protein: CASSEQPGLPQETQYF
CDR3 DNA: TGTGCCAGCAGCGAACAGCCCGGTCTTCCACAAGAGACCCAGTACTTC

V gene: TRBV3-1/TRBV3-2
D gene: TRBD1
clone size: -
J gene: TRBJ2-7
CDR3 protein: CASSHLIGQGKDF
CDR3 DNA: TGTGCCAGCAGCCATCTAATTGGACAGGGAAAGGACTTC

V gene: TRBV12-5
D gene: TRBD2
clone size: -
J gene: TRBJ2-1
CDR3 protein: CASGPPSLAGEYDEQFF
CDR3 DNA: TGTGCTAGTGGTCCCCCTTCACTAGCGGGAGAGTATGATGAGCAGTTCTTC

V gene: TRBV4-2
D gene: TRBD1
clone size: -
J gene: TRBJ1-1
CDR3 protein: CASSQVRTGGTEAFF
CDR3 DNA: TGTGCCAGCAGCCAAGTGAGGACAGGGGGCACTGAAGCTTTCTTT

V gene: TRBV25-1
D gene: TRBD2
clone size: -
J gene: TRBJ2-1
CDR3 protein: CASSAIAGLHYNEQFF
CDR3 DNA: TGTGCCAGCAGTGCGATAGCGGGACTGCACTACAATGAGCAGTTCTTC

V gene: TRBV27
D gene: -
clone size: -
J gene: TRBJ1-4
CDR3 protein: CASGRVGRGEKLFF
CDR3 DNA: TGTGCCAGCGGGCGGGTCGGAAGGGGTGAAAAACTGTTTTTT

V gene: TRBV9
D gene: -
clone size: once
J gene: TRBJ2-1
CDR3 protein: CASSVARRDTYNEQFF
CDR3 DNA: TGTGCCAGCAGCGTAGCGCGGCGGGACACCTACAATGAGCAGTTCTTC

V gene: TRBV9
D gene: -
clone size: once
J gene: TRBJ2-5
CDR3 protein: CASSVGRGQETQYF
CDR3 DNA: TGTGCCAGCAGCGTAGGGAGGGGCCAAGAGACCCAGTACTTC

V gene: TRBV29-1
D gene: -
clone size: -
J gene: TRBJ1-1
CDR3 protein: CSVQGGMNTEAFF
CDR3 DNA: TGCAGCGTTCAAGGGGGGATGAACACTGAAGCTTTCTTT

V gene: TRBV7-3
D gene: TRBD2
clone size: -
J gene: TRBJ2-2
CDR3 protein: CASRPGLAGAGELFF
CDR3 DNA: TGTGCCAGCAGGCCGGGACTAGCGGGAGCCGGGGAGCTGTTTTTT

V gene: TRBV27
D gene: -
clone size: -
J gene: TRBJ2-7
CDR3 protein: CASSPGGLYEQYF
CDR3 DNA: TGTGCCAGCAGCCCCGGAGGCCTCTACGAGCAGTACTTC

V gene: TRBV5-6
D gene: -
clone size: -
J gene: TRBJ1-6
CDR3 protein: CASSDRGINSPLHF
CDR3 DNA: TGTGCCAGCAGCGACCGGGGGATAAATTCACCCCTCCACTTT

V gene: TRBV5-4
D gene: -
clone size: -
J gene: TRBJ2-1
CDR3 protein: CAGGRSSYNEQFF
CDR3 DNA: TGTGCGGGGGGTAGGAGCTCCTACAATGAGCAGTTCTTC

V gene: TRBV29-1
D gene: TRBD2
clone size: -
J gene: TRBJ2-7
CDR3 protein: CSVEGGVAGEGSYEQYF
CDR3 DNA: TGCAGCGTTGAAGGTGGAGTAGCGGGAGAGGGCTCCTACGAGCAGTACTTC

V gene: TRBV19
D gene: -
clone size: -
J gene: TRBJ1-1
CDR3 protein: CASSPRGGEAFF
CDR3 DNA: TGTGCCAGTAGCCCCCGGGGCGGTGAAGCTTTCTTT

V gene: TRBV7-6
D gene: TRBD1
clone size: -
J gene: TRBJ1-1
CDR3 protein: CASSLGTGATEAFF
CDR3 DNA: TGTGCCAGCAGCTTAGGTACAGGGGCCACTGAAGCTTTCTTT

V gene: TRBV20-1
D gene: -
clone size: -
J gene: TRBJ2-7
CDR3 protein: CSARGTGEQYF
CDR3 DNA: TGCAGTGCTAGAGGAACAGGCGAGCAGTACTTC

V gene: TRBV28
D gene: -
clone size: -
J gene: TRBJ2-1
CDR3 protein: CASSSVEQFF
CDR3 DNA: TGTGCCAGCAGTTCGGTTGAGCAGTTCTTC

V gene: TRBV19
D gene: -
clone size: -
J gene: TRBJ1-4
CDR3 protein: CASSRQSLNEKLFF
CDR3 DNA: TGTGCCAGTAGTCGACAGTCCCTTAATGAAAAACTGTTTTTT

V gene: TRBV3-1/TRBV3-2
D gene: TRBD1
clone size: -
J gene: TRBJ2-5
CDR3 protein: CASSQDGTGGETQYF
CDR3 DNA: TGTGCCAGCAGCCAAGACGGGACAGGGGGAGAGACCCAGTACTTC

V gene: TRBV6-5
D gene: TRBD2
clone size: once
J gene: TRBJ2-7
CDR3 protein: CASSYSGLAGAYEQYF
CDR3 DNA: TGTGCCAGCAGTTACTCTGGACTAGCGGGAGCCTACGAGCAGTACTTC

V gene: TRBV5-5
D gene: -
clone size: -
J gene: TRBJ1-3
CDR3 protein: CASSFTQSGNTIYF
CDR3 DNA: TGTGCCAGCAGCTTCACCCAATCTGGAAACACCATATATTTT

V gene: TRBV28
D gene: -
clone size: -
J gene: TRBJ1-3
CDR3 protein: CASSPSAGNTIYF
CDR3 DNA: TGTGCCAGCAGCCCCTCGGCTGGAAACACCATATATTTT

V gene: TRBV19
D gene: -
clone size: -
J gene: TRBJ2-5
CDR3 protein: CASSIGRQGGETQYF
CDR3 DNA: TGTGCCAGTAGTATCGGTCGACAGGGAGGAGAGACCCAGTACTTC

V gene: TRBV25-1
D gene: -
clone size: -
J gene: TRBJ2-4
CDR3 protein: CASSPDSGRNIQYF
CDR3 DNA: TGTGCCAGCAGTCCCGACAGTGGTCGAAACATTCAGTACTTC

V gene: TRBV5-1
D gene: TRBD1
clone size: -
J gene: TRBJ2-1
CDR3 protein: CASSLAGQGSGDEQFF
CDR3 DNA: TGCGCCAGCAGCTTGGCGGGACAGGGTTCGGGCGATGAGCAGTTCTTC

V gene: TRBV5-1
D gene: -
clone size: -
J gene: TRBJ2-1
CDR3 protein: CASCLGTGPNNEQFF
CDR3 DNA: TGCGCCAGCTGCTTGGGGACGGGACCTAACAATGAGCAGTTCTTC

V gene: TRBV7-2
D gene: -
clone size: -
J gene: TRBJ1-1
CDR3 protein: CASSLRDLRGTEAFF
CDR3 DNA: TGTGCCAGCAGCTTAAGGGACCTTCGGGGAACTGAAGCTTTCTTT

V gene: TRBV6-6
D gene: TRBD1
clone size: -
J gene: TRBJ2-7
CDR3 protein: CASSRPGTGSSTYEQYF
CDR3 DNA: TGTGCCAGCAGTCGTCCCGGGACAGGGTCCTCGACCTACGAGCAGTACTTC

V gene: TRBV24-1
D gene: TRBD1
clone size: once
J gene: TRBJ1-5
CDR3 protein: CATSAGIKQGRNSNQPQHF
CDR3 DNA: TGTGCCACCAGTGCCGGAATTAAACAGGGGAGAAATAGCAATCAGCCCCAGCATTTT

V gene: TRBV19
D gene: -
clone size: -
J gene: TRBJ2-7
CDR3 protein: CASSIGNTYEQYF
CDR3 DNA: TGTGCCAGTAGTATAGGAAACACCTACGAGCAGTACTTC

V gene: TRBV28
D gene: -
clone size: -
J gene: TRBJ1-1
CDR3 protein: CASTSLHRSNTEAFF
CDR3 DNA: TGTGCCAGCACCTCATTGCACAGGAGCAACACTGAAGCTTTCTTT

V gene: TRBV9
D gene: -
clone size: few
J gene: TRBJ2-5
CDR3 protein: CASSGGVRETQYF
CDR3 DNA: TGTGCCAGCAGCGGAGGGGTCCGGGAGACCCAGTACTTC

V gene: TRBV5-1
D gene: TRBD2
clone size: -
J gene: TRBJ2-3
CDR3 protein: CASSGVTSGVTDTQYF
CDR3 DNA: TGCGCCAGCTCCGGGGTGACTAGCGGAGTCACAGATACGCAGTATTTT

V gene: TRBV24-1
D gene: TRBD2
clone size: -
J gene: TRBJ2-1
CDR3 protein: CATSDSRGRMNEQFF
CDR3 DNA: TGTGCCACCAGTGATTCTCGCGGGAGGATGAATGAGCAGTTCTTC

V gene: TRBV12-3/TRBV12-4
D gene: TRBD1
clone size: -
J gene: TRBJ2-5
CDR3 protein: CASSSTGGETQYF
CDR3 DNA: TGTGCCAGCAGTTCGACAGGGGGGGAGACCCAGTACTTC

V gene: TRBV29-1
D gene: -
clone size: -
J gene: TRBJ1-1
CDR3 protein: CSVVPILMNTEAFF
CDR3 DNA: TGCAGCGTTGTGCCTATTCTTATGAACACTGAAGCTTTCTTT

V gene: TRBV7-2
D gene: -
clone size: -
J gene: TRBJ2-5
CDR3 protein: CASSLSNQETQYF
CDR3 DNA: TGTGCCAGCAGCTTGTCGAACCAAGAGACCCAGTACTTC

V gene: TRBV11-2
D gene: -
clone size: once
J gene: TRBJ2-7
CDR3 protein: CASSLFGGTAYEQYF
CDR3 DNA: TGTGCCAGCAGCTTATTTGGGGGGACAGCGTACGAGCAGTACTTC

V gene: TRBV18
D gene: -
clone size: few
J gene: TRBJ2-1
CDR3 protein: CASSPGDHNNEQFF
CDR3 DNA: TGTGCCAGCTCACCAGGCGATCATAACAATGAGCAGTTCTTC

V gene: TRBV7-9
D gene: -
clone size: -
J gene: TRBJ1-2
CDR3 protein: CASSLVGRTENYGYTF
CDR3 DNA: TGTGCCAGCAGCTTAGTAGGTCGGACGGAGAACTATGGCTACACCTTC

V gene: TRBV3-1/TRBV3-2
D gene: TRBD1
clone size: few
J gene: TRBJ1-6
CDR3 protein: CASSPRGTANNSPLHF
CDR3 DNA: TGTGCCAGCAGCCCCCGAGGGACAGCTAATAATTCACCCCTCCACTTT

V gene: TRBV14
D gene: TRBD1
clone size: -
J gene: TRBJ2-7
CDR3 protein: CAPGGTGGFYEQYF
CDR3 DNA: TGTGCCCCCGGGGGGACAGGGGGCTTCTACGAGCAGTACTTC

V gene: TRBV6-4
D gene: TRBD1
clone size: -
J gene: TRBJ1-1
CDR3 protein: CASSARGRATEAFF
CDR3 DNA: TGTGCCAGCAGCGCCAGGGGGCGAGCCACTGAAGCTTTCTTT

V gene: TRBV9
D gene: -
clone size: once
J gene: TRBJ2-3
CDR3 protein: CASSVSTRGTDTQYF
CDR3 DNA: TGTGCCAGCAGCGTATCCACCCGCGGAACAGATACGCAGTATTTT

V gene: TRBV13
D gene: -
clone size: -
J gene: TRBJ1-2
CDR3 protein: CASSLAVGGYTF
CDR3 DNA: TGTGCCAGCAGCTTAGCGGTGGGGGGCTACACCTTC

V gene: TRBV5-6
D gene: -
clone size: -
J gene: TRBJ1-6
CDR3 protein: CASSGGVERSPLHF
CDR3 DNA: TGTGCCAGCAGCGGAGGGGTCGAGCGGTCACCCCTCCACTTT

V gene: TRBV18
D gene: -
clone size: -
J gene: TRBJ2-3
CDR3 protein: CASSPGGSTDTQYF
CDR3 DNA: TGTGCCAGCTCACCGGGTGGATCCACAGATACGCAGTATTTT

V gene: TRBV28
D gene: TRBD1
clone size: -
J gene: TRBJ1-4
CDR3 protein: CASSTRDRINEKLFF
CDR3 DNA: TGTGCCAGCAGTACTAGGGACAGAATTAATGAAAAACTGTTTTTT

V gene: TRBV21-1
D gene: -
clone size: once
J gene: TRBJ2-5
CDR3 protein: CASSKLAGETQYF
CDR3 DNA: TGTGCCAGCAGCAAACTAGCGGGAGAGACCCAGTACTTC

V gene: TRBV6-5
D gene: -
clone size: -
J gene: TRBJ1-1
CDR3 protein: CASRRQRTTEAFF
CDR3 DNA: TGTGCCAGCAGACGACAGCGGACCACTGAAGCTTTCTTT

V gene: TRBV18
D gene: -
clone size: -
J gene: TRBJ2-4
CDR3 protein: CASSPPEEVAKNIQYF
CDR3 DNA: TGTGCCAGCTCACCACCGGAGGAGGTGGCCAAAAACATTCAGTACTTC

V gene: TRBV12-5
D gene: TRBD1
clone size: -
J gene: TRBJ2-1
CDR3 protein: CASGLANRGNNEQFF
CDR3 DNA: TGTGCTAGTGGTTTGGCTAACAGGGGCAACAATGAGCAGTTCTTC

V gene: TRBV5-3
D gene: TRBD1
clone size: -
J gene: TRBJ1-2
CDR3 protein: CARSLGDRVNYGYTF
CDR3 DNA: TGTGCCAGAAGCTTGGGGGACAGGGTAAACTATGGCTACACCTTC